This is a list of T cell receptor beta chains from one sample in a study of technical replicates of blood from several donors. The data were produced by immunoSEQ multiplex PCR, yet TCRdb's version contains in-frame clones alone and is incomplete. The repertoire consists of tens of thousands of clones, with around 89% occurring once and the leading ten covering 4% to 5%. Sample: PBMCs. Source of these receptors: a human donor in good health. Some clones in this sample may be carry-over from other donors' samples. Each CDR3 is given with its conserved first and last residue. The D gene is left open where the match is weak. For some rows the clone size is stated as once, few or many, or as a class when expanded; others skip it.

clone_size	j_call	v_call	d_call	cdr3_nt	cdr3_aa
.	TRBJ1-1	TRBV6-6	.	TGTGCCAGCAGTTCAACAGGGAGAGAAGCTTTCTTT	CASSSTGREAFF
.	TRBJ2-2	TRBV13	.	TGTGCCAGCAGCCGGGACTTCTCTACCGGGGAGCTGTTTTTT	CASSRDFSTGELFF
.	TRBJ1-5	TRBV5-6	.	TGTGCCAGCAGCTTGAGGGGGTATAGCAATCAGCCCCAGCATTTT	CASSLRGYSNQPQHF
few	TRBJ1-2	TRBV7-2	TRBD1	TGTGCCAGCAGCTATTTGGGACAGGGAAACAGCTATGGCTACACCTTC	CASSYLGQGNSYGYTF
.	TRBJ2-3	TRBV5-1	.	TGCGCCAGCAGCTCCCAGTTAGACGGGTTAAGTGTGCAGTATTTT	CASSSQLDGLSVQYF
.	TRBJ1-2	TRBV7-2	.	TGTGCCAGCAGCTTTCGGGGATCAAACTATGGCTACACCTTC	CASSFRGSNYGYTF
once	TRBJ2-7	TRBV5-5	.	TGTGCCAGCAGCTTGGGGGTCCTCCAACTAGGGCAGTACTTC	CASSLGVLQLGQYF
.	TRBJ2-7	TRBV14	.	TGTGCCAGCAGCACCAGCTACGAGCAGTACTTC	CASSTSYEQYF
.	TRBJ2-7	TRBV20-1	.	TGCAGTGCTAGAAACGTAACGGAGCTGTACTTC	CSARNVTELYF
.	TRBJ1-2	TRBV19	.	TGTGCCAGCCACCTTCCGAACGGCTATGGCTACACCTTC	CASHLPNGYGYTF
few	TRBJ1-3	TRBV29-1	.	TGCAGCGTTGCTACAGTAGGAAACACCATATATTTT	CSVATVGNTIYF
.	TRBJ2-7	TRBV7-6	TRBD1	TGTGCCAGCAGCTTAGTTTCAGGGGGCTTCCACGAGCAGTACTTC	CASSLVSGGFHEQYF
once	TRBJ1-5	TRBV21-1	.	TGTGCCAGCAGCTCCCGACTCTCCGATCAGCCCCAGCATTTT	CASSSRLSDQPQHF
.	TRBJ2-7	TRBV13	TRBD2	TGTGCCAGCAGCGCGGGGACTAGCGGGATAAACTACGAGCAGTACTTC	CASSAGTSGINYEQYF
.	TRBJ2-1	TRBV9	TRBD2	TGTGCCAGCAGCGGGAGAGGAGCGGGACTTTTCAATGAGCAGTTCTTC	CASSGRGAGLFNEQFF
.	TRBJ1-6	TRBV27	.	TGTGCCAGCAGAAACCGGGAGTCACCCCTCCACTTT	CASRNRESPLHF
once	TRBJ2-7	TRBV21-1	.	TGTGCCAGCAGCAAATCTGGAGACAGGGGTCTCTACGAGCAGTACTTC	CASSKSGDRGLYEQYF
.	TRBJ2-1	TRBV4-1	TRBD2	TGCGCCAGCAGCCATCGGGAGGGCCCCTCCTACAATGAGCAGTTCTTC	CASSHREGPSYNEQFF
.	TRBJ2-3	TRBV5-1	.	TGCGCCAGCAGCTTGAGTAGTTCCTCAGATACGCAGTATTTT	CASSLSSSSDTQYF
.	TRBJ2-5	TRBV7-8	TRBD1	TGTGCCAGCAGCTTGGGGACAGGGCTGGAGACCCAGTACTTC	CASSLGTGLETQYF
.	TRBJ1-1	TRBV2	.	TGTGCCAGCAGTGAAGGGGTTCCGGGAGGCACTGAAGCTTTCTTT	CASSEGVPGGTEAFF
.	TRBJ2-2	TRBV5-1	.	TGCGCCAGCCCCATCCTGGGGGGGCACACCGGGGAGCTGTTTTTT	CASPILGGHTGELFF
.	TRBJ2-1	TRBV2	.	TGTGCCAGCATGGCGGTAGGGGGCAATGAGCAGTTCTTC	CASMAVGGNEQFF
.	TRBJ1-1	TRBV7-2	TRBD1	TGTGCCAGCAGCGTAGACAGGGGGCGTGAAGCTTTCTTT	CASSVDRGREAFF
.	TRBJ1-4	TRBV5-1	.	TGCGCCAGCAGCTTGGCCGAGACAGGTACTGACCCTAATGAAAAACTGTTTTTT	CASSLAETGTDPNEKLFF
.	TRBJ1-4	TRBV5-6	.	TGTGCCAGCAGCTTTAGCGGGCGCCGAGGTGAAAAACTGTTTTTT	CASSFSGRRGEKLFF
.	TRBJ1-2	TRBV30	.	TGTGCCTGGGGGACGGGGGGCAACTATGGCTACACCTTC	CAWGTGGNYGYTF